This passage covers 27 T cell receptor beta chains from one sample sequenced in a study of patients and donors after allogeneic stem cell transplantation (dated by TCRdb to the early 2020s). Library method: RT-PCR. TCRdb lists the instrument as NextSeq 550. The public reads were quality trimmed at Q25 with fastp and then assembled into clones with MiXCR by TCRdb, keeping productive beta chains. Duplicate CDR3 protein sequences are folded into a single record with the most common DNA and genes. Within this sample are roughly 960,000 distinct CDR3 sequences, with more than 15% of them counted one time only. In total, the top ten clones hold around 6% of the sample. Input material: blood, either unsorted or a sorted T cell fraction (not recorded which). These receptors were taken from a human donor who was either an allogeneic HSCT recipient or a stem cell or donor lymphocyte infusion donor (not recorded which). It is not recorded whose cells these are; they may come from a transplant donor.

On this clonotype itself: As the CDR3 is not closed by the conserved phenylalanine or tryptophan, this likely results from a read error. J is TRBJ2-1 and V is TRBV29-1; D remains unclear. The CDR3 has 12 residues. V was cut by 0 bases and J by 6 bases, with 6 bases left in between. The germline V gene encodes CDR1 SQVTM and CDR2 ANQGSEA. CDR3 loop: CSVEEGGNEQFL. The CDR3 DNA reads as TGCAGCGTTGAAGAGGGTGGCAATGAGCAGTTCTTA.

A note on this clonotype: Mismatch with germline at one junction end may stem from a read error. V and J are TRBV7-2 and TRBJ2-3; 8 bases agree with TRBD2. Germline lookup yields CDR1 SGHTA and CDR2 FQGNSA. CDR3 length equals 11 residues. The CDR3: CASSLGRGAAF. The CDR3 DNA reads TGTGCCAGCAGCCTCGGGCGGGGGGCCGCATTT.

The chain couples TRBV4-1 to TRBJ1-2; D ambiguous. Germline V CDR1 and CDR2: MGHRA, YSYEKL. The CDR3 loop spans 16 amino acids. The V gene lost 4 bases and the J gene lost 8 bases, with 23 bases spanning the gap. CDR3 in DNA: TGCGCCAGCAGCCCATATGAGATAGGGAAGTTTCGGGGCTACACCTTC. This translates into CASSPYEIGKFRGYTF.

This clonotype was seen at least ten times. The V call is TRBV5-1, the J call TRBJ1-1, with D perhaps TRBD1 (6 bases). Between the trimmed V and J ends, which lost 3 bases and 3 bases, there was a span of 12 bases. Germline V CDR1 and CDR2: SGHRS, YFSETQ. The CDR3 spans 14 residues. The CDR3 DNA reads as TGCGCCAGCAGCTCAGAGGGGGACTACACTGAAGCTTTCTTT. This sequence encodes CASSSEGDYTEAFF.

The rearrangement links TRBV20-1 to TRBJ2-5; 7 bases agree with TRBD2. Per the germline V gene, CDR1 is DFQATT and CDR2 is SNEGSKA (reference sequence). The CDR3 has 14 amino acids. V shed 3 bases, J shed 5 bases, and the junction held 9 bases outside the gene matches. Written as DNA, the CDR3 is TGCAGTGCTAGGGGGGGAGGGTCCGGGGAGACCCAGTACTTC. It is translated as CSARGGGSGETQYF.

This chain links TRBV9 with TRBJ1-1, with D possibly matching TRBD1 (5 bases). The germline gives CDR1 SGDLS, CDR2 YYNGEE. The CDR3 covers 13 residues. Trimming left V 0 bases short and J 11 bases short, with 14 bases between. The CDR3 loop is CASSVAFRDGAFF. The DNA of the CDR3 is TGTGCCAGCAGCGTAGCGTTTAGGGACGGCGCTTTCTTT.

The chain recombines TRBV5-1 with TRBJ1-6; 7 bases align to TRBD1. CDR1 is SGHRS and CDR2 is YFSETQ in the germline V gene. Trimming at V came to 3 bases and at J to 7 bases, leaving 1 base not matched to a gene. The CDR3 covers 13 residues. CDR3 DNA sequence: TGCGCCAGCAGCTCGGACAGGAATTCACCCCTCCACTTT. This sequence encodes CASSSDRNSPLHF.

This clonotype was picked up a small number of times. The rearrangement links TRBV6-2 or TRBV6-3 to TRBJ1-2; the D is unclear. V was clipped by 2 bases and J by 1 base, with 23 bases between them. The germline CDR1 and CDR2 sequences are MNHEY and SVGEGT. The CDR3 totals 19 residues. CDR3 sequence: CASSYIPTPSGSFNYGYTF. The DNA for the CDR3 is TGTGCCAGCAGTTACATCCCCACACCATCAGGAAGCTTTAACTATGGCTACACCTTC.

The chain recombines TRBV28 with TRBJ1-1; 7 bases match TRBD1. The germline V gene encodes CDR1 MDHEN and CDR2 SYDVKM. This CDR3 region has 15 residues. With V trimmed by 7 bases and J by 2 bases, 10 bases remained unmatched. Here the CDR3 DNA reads TGTGCCAGCACCTCAAGGGCAGGGGGTAACACTGAAGCTTTCTTT. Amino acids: CASTSRAGGNTEAFF.

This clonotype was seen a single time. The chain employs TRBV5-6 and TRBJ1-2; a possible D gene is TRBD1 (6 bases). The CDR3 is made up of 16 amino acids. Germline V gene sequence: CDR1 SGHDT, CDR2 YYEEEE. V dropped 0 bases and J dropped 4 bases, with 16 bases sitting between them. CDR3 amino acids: CASSLEGGRKSYGYTF. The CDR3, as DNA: TGTGCCAGCAGCTTGGAGGGGGGACGGAAGAGCTATGGCTACACCTTC.

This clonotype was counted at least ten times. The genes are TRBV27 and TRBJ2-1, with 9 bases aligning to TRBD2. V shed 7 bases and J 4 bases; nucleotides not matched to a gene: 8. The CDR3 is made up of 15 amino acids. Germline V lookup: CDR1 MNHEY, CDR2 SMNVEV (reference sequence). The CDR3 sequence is CASTPGLAGYNEQFF. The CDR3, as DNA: TGTGCCAGCACCCCGGGTCTAGCGGGGTACAATGAGCAGTTCTTC.

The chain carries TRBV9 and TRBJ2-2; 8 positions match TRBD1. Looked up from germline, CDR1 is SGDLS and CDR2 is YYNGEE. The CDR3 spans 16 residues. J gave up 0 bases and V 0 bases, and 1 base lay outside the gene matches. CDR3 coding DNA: TGTGCCAGCAGCGTAGGACAGGGGACGAACACCGGGGAGCTGTTTTTT. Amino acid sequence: CASSVGQGTNTGELFF.

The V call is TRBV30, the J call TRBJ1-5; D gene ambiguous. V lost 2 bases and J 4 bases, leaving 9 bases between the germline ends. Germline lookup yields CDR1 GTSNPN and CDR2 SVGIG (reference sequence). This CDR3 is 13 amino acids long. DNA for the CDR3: TGTGCCTGGAGTCCCGACATAAATCAGCCCCAGCATTTT. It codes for CAWSPDINQPQHF. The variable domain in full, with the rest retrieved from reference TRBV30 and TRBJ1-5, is SQTIHQWPATLVQPVGSPLSLECTVEGTSNPNLYWYRQAAGRGLQLLFYSVGIGQISSEVPQNLSASRPQDRQFILSSKKLLLSDSGFYLCAWSPDINQPQHFGDGTRLSIL.

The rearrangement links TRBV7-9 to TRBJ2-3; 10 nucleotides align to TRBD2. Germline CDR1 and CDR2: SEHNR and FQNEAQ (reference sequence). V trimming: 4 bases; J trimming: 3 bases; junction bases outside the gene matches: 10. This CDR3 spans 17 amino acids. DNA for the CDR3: TGTGCCAGCAGCTCACAGAGGTCTAGCGGGAGAACAGATACGCAGTATTTT. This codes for CASSSQRSSGRTDTQYF.

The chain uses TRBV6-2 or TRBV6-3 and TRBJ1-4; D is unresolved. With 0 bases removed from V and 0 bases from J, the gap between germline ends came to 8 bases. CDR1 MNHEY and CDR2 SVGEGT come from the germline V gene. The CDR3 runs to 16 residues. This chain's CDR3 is CASSYSGIATNEKLFF. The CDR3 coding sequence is TGTGCCAGCAGTTACTCGGGGATAGCAACTAATGAAAAACTGTTTTTT.

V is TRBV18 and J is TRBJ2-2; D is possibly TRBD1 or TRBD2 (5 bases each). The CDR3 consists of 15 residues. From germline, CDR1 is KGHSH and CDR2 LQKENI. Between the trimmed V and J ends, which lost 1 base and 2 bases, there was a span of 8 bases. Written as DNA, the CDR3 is TGTGCCAGCTCACCACAGGGACCAAACACCGGGGAGCTGTTTTTT. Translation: CASSPQGPNTGELFF.

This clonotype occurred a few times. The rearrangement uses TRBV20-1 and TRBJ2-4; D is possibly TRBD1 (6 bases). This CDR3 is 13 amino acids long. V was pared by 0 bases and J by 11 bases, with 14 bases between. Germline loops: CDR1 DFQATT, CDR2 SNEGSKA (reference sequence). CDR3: CSARDGGPNVQYF. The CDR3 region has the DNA TGCAGTGCTAGAGATGGGGGCCCTAACGTTCAGTACTTC.

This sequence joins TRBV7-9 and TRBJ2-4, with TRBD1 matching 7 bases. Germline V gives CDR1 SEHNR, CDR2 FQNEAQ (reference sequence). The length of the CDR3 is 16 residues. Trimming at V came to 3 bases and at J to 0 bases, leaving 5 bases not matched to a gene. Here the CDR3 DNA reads TGTGCCAGCAGCTTTAACAGGGGTTTAGCCAAAAACATTCAGTACTTC. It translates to CASSFNRGLAKNIQYF.

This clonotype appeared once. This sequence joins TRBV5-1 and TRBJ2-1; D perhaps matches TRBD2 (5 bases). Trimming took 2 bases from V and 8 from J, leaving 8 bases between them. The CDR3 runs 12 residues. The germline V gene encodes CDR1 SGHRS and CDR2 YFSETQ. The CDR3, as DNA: TGCGCCAGCAGCTTCGGACTTGATGAGCAGTTCTTC. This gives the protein CASSFGLDEQFF. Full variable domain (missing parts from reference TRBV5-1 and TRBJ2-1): KAGVTQTPRYLIKTRGQQVTLSCSPISGHRSVSWYQQTPGQGLQFLFEYFSETQRNKGNFPGRFSGRQFSNSRSEMNVSTLELGDSALYLCASSFGLDEQFFGPGTRLTVL.

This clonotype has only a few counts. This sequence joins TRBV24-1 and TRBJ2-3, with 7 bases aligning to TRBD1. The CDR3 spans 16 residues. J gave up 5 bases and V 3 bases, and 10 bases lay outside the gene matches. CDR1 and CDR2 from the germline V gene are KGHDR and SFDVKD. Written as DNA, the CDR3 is TGTGCCACCAGTGATAGGACAGGATCGCGCCTAGATACGCAGTATTTT. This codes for CATSDRTGSRLDTQYF.

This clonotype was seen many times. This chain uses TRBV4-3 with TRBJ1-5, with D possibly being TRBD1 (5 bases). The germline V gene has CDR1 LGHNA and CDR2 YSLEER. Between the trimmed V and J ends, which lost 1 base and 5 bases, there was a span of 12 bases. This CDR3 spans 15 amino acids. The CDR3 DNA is TGCGCCAGCAGCCAAGGATACAGGACGGATCAGCCCCAGCATTTT. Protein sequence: CASSQGYRTDQPQHF.

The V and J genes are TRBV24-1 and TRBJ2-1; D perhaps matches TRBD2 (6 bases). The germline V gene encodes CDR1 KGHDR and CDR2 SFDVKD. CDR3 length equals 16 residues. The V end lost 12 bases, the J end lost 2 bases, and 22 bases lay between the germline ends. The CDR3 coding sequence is TGTGCCGCCCCCATTACGGGGGATCCACCCTACAATGAGCAGTTCTTC. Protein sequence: CAAPITGDPPYNEQFF.

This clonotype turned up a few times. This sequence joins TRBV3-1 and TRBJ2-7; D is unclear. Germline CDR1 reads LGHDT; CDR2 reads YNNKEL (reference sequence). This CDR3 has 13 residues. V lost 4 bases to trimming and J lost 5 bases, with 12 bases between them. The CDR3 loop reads CASSLSSVHEQYF. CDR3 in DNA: TGTGCCAGCAGCCTCTCCTCGGTCCACGAGCAGTACTTC.

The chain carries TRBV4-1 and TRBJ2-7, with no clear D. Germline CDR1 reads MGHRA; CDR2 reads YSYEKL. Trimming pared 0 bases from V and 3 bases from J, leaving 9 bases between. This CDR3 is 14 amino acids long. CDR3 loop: CASSQEYSYYEQYF. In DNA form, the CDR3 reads TGCGCCAGCAGCCAAGAATACAGCTACTACGAGCAGTACTTC.

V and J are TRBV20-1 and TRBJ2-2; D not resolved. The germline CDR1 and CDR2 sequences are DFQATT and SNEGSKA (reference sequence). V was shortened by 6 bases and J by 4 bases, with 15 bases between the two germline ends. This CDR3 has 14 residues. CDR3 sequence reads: CSAHYRGPTGELFF. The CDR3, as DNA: TGCAGTGCCCATTATCGCGGACCCACCGGGGAGCTGTTTTTT.

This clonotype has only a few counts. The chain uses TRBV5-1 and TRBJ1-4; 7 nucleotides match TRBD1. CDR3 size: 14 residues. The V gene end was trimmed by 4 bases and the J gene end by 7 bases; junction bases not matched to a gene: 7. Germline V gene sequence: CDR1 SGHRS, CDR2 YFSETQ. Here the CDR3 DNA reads TGCGCCAGCAGCCCCCGGGACAGCGGTGAAAAACTGTTTTTT. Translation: CASSPRDSGEKLFF.

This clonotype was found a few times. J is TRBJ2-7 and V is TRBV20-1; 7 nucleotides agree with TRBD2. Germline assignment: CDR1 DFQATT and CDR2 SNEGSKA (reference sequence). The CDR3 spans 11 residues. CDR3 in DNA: TGCGGCTCCGGGACTAATATACGGCAGTACTTC. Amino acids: CGSGTNIRQYF.